This section outlines one T cell receptor beta chain sequence together with its context. This CDR3 is also generated by other DNA sequences in the sample. This record belongs to a study of blood T cell repertoires in COVID-19. CDR1 is LGHNA and CDR2 is YSLEER in the germline V gene. Losses at the gene ends were 4 bases for V and 2 bases for J; bases not matched to a gene: 3. The CDR3 sequence is 14 residues long. Libraries were prepared by immunoSEQ multiplex PCR; TCRdb keeps only in-frame clonotypes and omits some of them. The sample includes about 250,000 clones, 65% to 85% of them seen just once. Sequenced sample: peripheral blood. This receptor was identified in a man in his forties with active or convalescent COVID-19. The J gene is TRBJ2-7, the V gene TRBV4-3; 9 bases map to TRBD1. The CDR3 coding sequence is TGCGCCAGCAGCCCGGGACAGGGTACCTACGAGCAGTACTTC. Its protein product is CASSPGQGTYEQYF.